This T cell receptor (beta chain) was identified during a study of blood T cell repertoires in COVID-19. With 10 bases removed from V and 3 bases from J, the gap between germline ends came to 21 bases. Per germline, CDR1 MDHEN and CDR2 SYDVKM. The CDR3 loop spans 15 amino acids. Original analysis: Amplification from reference gene primers served as the basis for estimated nucleated cell counts. Some clones are missing from TCRdb's copy, which holds only in-frame ones; the method was immunoSEQ multiplex PCR. V and J calls plus clone size are reproduced from that table; the DNA served to infer D and trimming. Of around 140,000 clones in the sample, 78% were seen once.

The J gene is TRBJ1-2, the V gene TRBV28; the D gene is possibly TRBD1 (6 bases). Sequenced sample: PBMCs or T cells enriched from blood (not recorded which). The sequence was collected from a woman aged 45-65 years who had recovered from COVID-19. The DNA of the CDR3 is TGTGCCACCCCCGCGGCGGGCAGGGGAGACTATGGCTACACCTTC. Encoded protein: CATPAAGRGDYGYTF.